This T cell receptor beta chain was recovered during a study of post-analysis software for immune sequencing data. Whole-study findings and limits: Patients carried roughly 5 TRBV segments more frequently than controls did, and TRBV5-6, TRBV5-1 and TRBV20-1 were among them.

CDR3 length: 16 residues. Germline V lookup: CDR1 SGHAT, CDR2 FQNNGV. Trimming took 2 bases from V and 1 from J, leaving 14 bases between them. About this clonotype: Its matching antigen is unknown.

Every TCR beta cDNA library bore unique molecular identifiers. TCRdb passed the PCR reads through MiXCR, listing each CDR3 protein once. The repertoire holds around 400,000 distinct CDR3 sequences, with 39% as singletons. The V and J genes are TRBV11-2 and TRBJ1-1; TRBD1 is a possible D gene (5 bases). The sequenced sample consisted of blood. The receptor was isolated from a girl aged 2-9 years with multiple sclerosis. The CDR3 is CASSLLWGRGNTEAFF. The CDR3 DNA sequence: TGTGCCAGCAGCTTACTCTGGGGTAGGGGGAACACTGAAGCTTTCTTT.